The TCR beta chain described here comes from a study of cytomegalovirus exposure and HLA in healthy donors. Study background: There were 88 million or so unique TCRs (from HLA-typed donors) in an early data release.

Turning to this clone: The antigen remains unidentified.

The CDR3 consists of 14 residues. Trimming cost V 0 bases and J 2 bases, with 8 bases left between them. CDR1 and CDR2 (germline): LGHNA, YSLEER. Primers: 60 Vbeta forward and 13 Jbeta reverse. Assay: immunoSEQ multiplex PCR; the TCRdb copy retains only in-frame clones and omits some. This sample carries approximately 150,000 clones, roughly 76% of them seen once, and the ten largest clones take 2.5% to 3.5%. Study conclusions and caveats: Later, an analysis showed that TCR beta chains associated with HLA were more clonally expanded than others that were equally common. Most of the CMV-associated TCR beta chains (in a later analysis) appeared to be HLA-restricted.

The rearrangement links TRBV4-3 to TRBJ2-7; D might be TRBD2 (6 bases). The clonotype was recovered from a woman aged 25 to 39 in good health and CMV-seronegative. Sequenced material: PBMCs. The CDR3 sequence: CASSQEAGTYEQYF. The CDR3 nucleotides read TGCGCCAGCAGCCAAGAGGCGGGAACCTACGAGCAGTACTTC.